Listed below are T cell receptor beta chains from one sample, sequenced in a study of blood T cell repertoires in COVID-19. Repertoires were generated with immunoSEQ multiplex PCR, while TCRdb's copy carries only in-frame clones and drops some. The table includes approximately 24,000 clones, 85% to 90% detected once. Material for sequencing was peripheral blood. Source of these receptors: a man between 65 and 85 years old with COVID-19, enrolled during active disease. Both conserved end residues are part of each CDR3. Each record gives: clone size, J gene, CDR3 length, V gene, D gene, CDR3 protein, CDR3 DNA. A D gene is named only where the DNA matches it firmly. A clone size is listed for some rows: how often the clone was seen (once, few, many), or a class if it is expanded.

clone_size: -
j_call: TRBJ2-5
cdr3_length: 11
v_call: TRBV2
d_call: -
cdr3_aa: CASRRGETQYF
cdr3_nt: TGTGCCAGCAGAAGGGGAGAGACCCAGTACTTC

clone_size: -
j_call: TRBJ1-1
cdr3_length: 13
v_call: TRBV7-9
d_call: -
cdr3_aa: CASSPFGYPEAFF
cdr3_nt: TGTGCCAGCAGCCCATTCGGGTACCCTGAAGCTTTCTTT

clone_size: -
j_call: TRBJ2-2
cdr3_length: 13
v_call: TRBV5-1
d_call: -
cdr3_aa: CASNTGNTGELFF
cdr3_nt: TGCGCCAGCAATACAGGAAACACCGGGGAGCTGTTTTTT

clone_size: -
j_call: TRBJ1-1
cdr3_length: 13
v_call: TRBV11-2
d_call: TRBD1
cdr3_aa: CASGQGSNTEAFF
cdr3_nt: TGTGCCAGTGGACAGGGCTCGAACACTGAAGCTTTCTTT

clone_size: -
j_call: TRBJ1-1
cdr3_length: 13
v_call: TRBV27
d_call: -
cdr3_aa: CASRGIRREEAFF
cdr3_nt: TGTGCCAGCCGCGGTATTCGACGGGAAGAAGCTTTCTTT

clone_size: -
j_call: TRBJ1-3
cdr3_length: 13
v_call: TRBV27
d_call: -
cdr3_aa: CASSFGPGNTIYF
cdr3_nt: TGTGCCAGCAGTTTCGGTCCCGGAAACACCATATATTTT

clone_size: once
j_call: TRBJ1-1
cdr3_length: 14
v_call: TRBV27
d_call: TRBD1
cdr3_aa: CASSLTGGETEAFF
cdr3_nt: TGTGCCAGCAGTCTTACAGGGGGAGAAACTGAAGCTTTCTTT

clone_size: -
j_call: TRBJ1-3
cdr3_length: 14
v_call: TRBV5-1
d_call: -
cdr3_aa: CASSAGAGGNTIYF
cdr3_nt: TGCGCCAGCTCAGCAGGGGCGGGTGGAAACACCATATATTTT

clone_size: -
j_call: TRBJ1-1
cdr3_length: 11
v_call: TRBV6-5
d_call: TRBD1
cdr3_aa: CASETGAEAFF
cdr3_nt: TGTGCCAGCGAGACAGGGGCTGAAGCTTTCTTT

clone_size: -
j_call: TRBJ2-7
cdr3_length: 14
v_call: TRBV7-8
d_call: -
cdr3_aa: CASSPLGLDYEQYF
cdr3_nt: TGTGCCAGCAGCCCCCTCGGACTCGACTACGAGCAGTACTTC

clone_size: -
j_call: TRBJ2-3
cdr3_length: 13
v_call: TRBV18
d_call: -
cdr3_aa: CASSSQGADTQYF
cdr3_nt: TGTGCCAGCTCATCGCAGGGTGCAGATACGCAGTATTTT

clone_size: once
j_call: TRBJ1-1
cdr3_length: 15
v_call: TRBV5-1
d_call: -
cdr3_aa: CASSLAVGGNTEAFF
cdr3_nt: TGCGCCAGCAGCTTGGCCGTAGGGGGAAACACTGAAGCTTTCTTT

clone_size: -
j_call: TRBJ1-2
cdr3_length: 13
v_call: TRBV30
d_call: -
cdr3_aa: CAWTSGRVYGYTF
cdr3_nt: TGTGCCTGGACATCGGGCAGGGTCTATGGCTACACCTTC

clone_size: -
j_call: TRBJ1-1
cdr3_length: 13
v_call: TRBV18
d_call: -
cdr3_aa: CASSPPGGTEAFF
cdr3_nt: TGTGCCAGCTCACCACCGGGCGGGACTGAAGCTTTCTTT

clone_size: -
j_call: TRBJ2-2
cdr3_length: 13
v_call: TRBV28
d_call: -
cdr3_aa: CAVTDTNTGELFF
cdr3_nt: TGTGCCGTGACAGATACGAACACCGGGGAGCTGTTTTTT

clone_size: -
j_call: TRBJ2-5
cdr3_length: 17
v_call: TRBV9
d_call: TRBD1
cdr3_aa: CASSVGLGTGNKETQYF
cdr3_nt: TGTGCCAGCAGCGTAGGGTTAGGGACAGGGAACAAAGAGACCCAGTACTTC